The 19 T cell receptor beta chains in this list originate from one sample, sequenced in a study of T-cell memory formation after mild COVID-19. In TCRdb, the 5' RACE reads were re-called with MiXCR into one record per CDR3 protein. The sample gives around 340,000 distinct CDR3 sequences, roughly 15% of which show up once; about 20% is in the top ten. The sequenced sample was PBMCs or a T cell subset sorted from them (not recorded which). The origin of the receptors is a man aged 18 to 29 who had mild COVID-19 (a few samples of this study predate the infection). Cell type and time point are not known.

The chain joins TRBV20-1 to TRBJ1-2; the D gene is possibly TRBD1 (6 bases). CDR1 and CDR2 (germline): DFQATT, SNEGSKA (reference sequence). The CDR3 length is 13 residues. The ends were cut back, 3 bases at V and 3 bases at J, with 11 bases in the middle. The CDR3 region is CSASPPGDYGYTF. For the CDR3, the DNA is TGCAGTGCTAGCCCCCCAGGGGACTATGGCTACACCTTC.

V is TRBV7-6 and J is TRBJ2-1; D is possibly TRBD1 or TRBD2 (7 bases each). Per germline, CDR1 SGHVS and CDR2 FNYEAQ. The CDR3 runs 14 residues. Trimming left V 0 bases short and J 7 bases short, with 10 bases between. DNA of the CDR3: TGTGCCAGCAGCTTAGCCAGGGGGGGTAATGAGCAGTTCTTC. Its translation is CASSLARGGNEQFF.

V gene TRBV6-5 combines with J gene TRBJ2-3, with 7 bases identical to TRBD1. Germline loops: CDR1 MNHEY, CDR2 SVGAGI. The J segment lost 4 bases and the V segment lost 7 bases, leaving 5 bases of the junction unmatched. The CDR3 is 13 residues long. The CDR3 DNA is TGTGCCAGCAAAAACAGGGGAGCAGATACGCAGTATTTT. It yields the protein CASKNRGADTQYF.

The chain recombines TRBV5-1 with TRBJ2-7, with D possibly matching TRBD1 (6 bases). The CDR3 is 12 residues long. V lost 3 bases and J 5 bases, leaving 9 bases between the germline ends. Germline assignment: CDR1 SGHRS and CDR2 YFSETQ. The CDR3 bases are TGCGCCAGCAGCTCGCCAGGGGACGAGCAGTACTTC. It yields the protein CASSSPGDEQYF.

In the case of this clonotype: No conserved phenylalanine or tryptophan is present at the end of the CDR3, so a read error is the likely explanation. The DNA is left out, because the CDR3 cannot be placed on it with certainty; the CDR3 is given as TCRdb lists it. V is TRBV29-1 and J is TRBJ2-3; no check of the table's D call, TRBD2, against the DNA was made. The length of the CDR3 is 9 amino acids, counting both ends. CDR1 is SQVTM, CDR2 ANQGSEA, per germline. Here the CDR3 reads CSVEGADGL.

Many counts were recorded for this clonotype. The V gene is TRBV7-3, the J gene TRBJ2-3; the match to TRBD2 covers 8 bases. V shed 5 bases, J shed 2 bases, and the junction held 9 bases outside the gene matches. The CDR3 is 16 amino acids. Germline V gives CDR1 SGHTA, CDR2 FQGTGA. CDR3 sequence reads: CASSPRGGSNTDTQYF. The CDR3, as DNA: TGTGCCAGCAGCCCCCGGGGGGGCTCCAACACAGATACGCAGTATTTT.

J is TRBJ1-2 and V is TRBV3-1; D is perhaps TRBD1 (5 bases). The CDR3 is 17 amino acids. Germline V gene lookup returns CDR1 LGHDT and CDR2 YNNKEL (reference sequence). Trimming took 2 bases from V and 4 from J, leaving 20 bases between them. CDR3 DNA sequence: TGTGCCAGCAGCCAATTTATAGGGCACCTGGGGGGCTATGGCTACACCTTC. This encodes CASSQFIGHLGGYGYTF. Combining the CDR3 with reference TRBV3-1 and TRBJ1-2 gives the whole variable domain DTAVSQTPKYLVTQMGNDKSIKCEQNLGHDTMYWYKQDSKKFLKIMFSYNNKELIINETVPNRFSPKSPDKAHLNLHINSLELGDSAVYFCASSQFIGHLGGYGYTFGSGTRLTVV.

There are many counts of this clonotype. The chain recombines TRBV20-1 with TRBJ1-4; D might be TRBD1 (5 bases). V was clipped by 0 bases and J by 4 bases, with 12 bases between them. This CDR3 has 15 residues. Germline V lookup: CDR1 DFQATT, CDR2 SNEGSKA (reference sequence). CDR3 nucleotides: TGCAGTGCTAGAGATGGGACGGGCTTTAATGAAAAACTGTTTTTT. Translating gives CSARDGTGFNEKLFF.

V usage is TRBV11-2 and J usage is TRBJ2-3; 13 nucleotides agree with TRBD2. The CDR3 sequence is 16 residues long. After removal of 5 bases from V and 3 bases from J, the junction contained 5 bases not matched to a gene. Germline CDR1 is SGHAT and CDR2 is FQNNGV. In DNA, the CDR3 is TGTGCCAGCAGCGGTAGGACTAGCGGGGGAACAGATACGCAGTATTTT. Translating gives CASSGRTSGGTDTQYF.

V is TRBV2 and J is TRBJ1-4, with D uncertain. The length of the CDR3 is 11 residues. V was clipped by 6 bases and J by 11 bases, with 10 bases between them. Germline V gene sequence: CDR1 SNHLY, CDR2 FYNNEI. The CDR3 reads CASRTEWKLFF. Here the CDR3 DNA reads TGTGCCAGCAGAACTGAATGGAAACTGTTTTTT.

This clonotype was detected many times. CDR3: CASFRGRHEKLFF. The CDR3 DNA is TGTGCCAGCTTTCGGGGGAGGCATGAAAAACTGTTTTTT. V usage is TRBV12-3 or TRBV12-4 and J usage is TRBJ1-4, with D possibly being TRBD1 (5 bases). The germline V and J ends were trimmed by 8 bases and 6 bases, with 13 bases remaining between them. There are 13 residues in the CDR3.

This clonotype was detected many times. CDR3 in DNA: TGCGCCAGCAGTCAAGCGCCACAGAGGACAGGGGCGACTTTC. Its protein product is CASSQAPQRTGATF. V and J are TRBV23-1 and TRBJ2-6, with TRBD1 matching 9 bases. TRBV23-1 is noted as an ORF with a role that remains uncertain. V dropped 2 bases and J dropped 18; count of bases not matched to a gene: 11. CDR3 length: 14 residues.

This clonotype was recorded at least ten times. The chain uses TRBV4-1 and TRBJ2-2; D gene uncertain. The CDR3 contains 14 residues. Trimming cost V 1 base and J 5 bases, with 8 bases left between them. The germline V gene has CDR1 MGHRA and CDR2 YSYEKL. The CDR3: CASSQGWNTGELFF. The CDR3 nucleotides are TGCGCCAGCAGCCAAGGGTGGAATACCGGGGAGCTGTTTTTT.

V is TRBV18 and J is TRBJ2-7; D unresolved. The germline gives CDR1 KGHSH, CDR2 LQKENI. This CDR3 contains 13 residues. V was clipped by 0 bases and J by 5 bases, with 8 bases between them. CDR3 coding DNA: TGTGCCAGCTCACCACCGAGCATCCACGAGCAGTACTTC. It is translated as CASSPPSIHEQYF.

The chain recombines TRBV7-6 with TRBJ1-5; 7 nucleotides agree with TRBD1. The CDR3 length is 16 residues. The J segment lost 0 bases and the V segment lost 5 bases, leaving 7 bases of the junction unmatched. Germline V lookup: CDR1 SGHVS, CDR2 FNYEAQ. The CDR3 nucleotides are TGTGCCAGCAGCCCCTATCAGGGGGATAGCAATCAGCCCCAGCATTTT. Translated: CASSPYQGDSNQPQHF.

This clonotype was seen more than once but under ten times. The chain combines TRBV7-2 with TRBJ2-1; TRBD1 aligns across 9 bases. CDR3 length equals 13 residues. Germline V gene data show CDR1 as SGHTA and CDR2 as FQGNSA. V shed 4 bases, J shed 9 bases, and the junction held 4 bases outside the gene matches. CDR3 sequence reads: CASSWGQGGEQFF. Written as DNA, the CDR3 is TGTGCCAGCAGCTGGGGACAGGGCGGTGAGCAGTTCTTC.

This clonotype was picked up a small number of times. The chain recombines TRBV7-2 with TRBJ2-3; D unresolved. Germline loops: CDR1 SGHTA, CDR2 FQGNSA. The CDR3 consists of 15 residues. V was trimmed by 2 bases and J by 2 bases, leaving 11 bases between them. CDR3 DNA: TGTGCCAGCAGCTTACCAACGGGCCTCACAGATACGCAGTATTTT. Translated: CASSLPTGLTDTQYF.

This clonotype was counted only a few times. V and J are TRBV20-1 and TRBJ1-1; maybe TRBD1 (5 bases). The CDR3 contains 13 residues. V lost 6 bases, J lost 1 base, and 12 bases lay in between. CDR1 DFQATT and CDR2 SNEGSKA come from the germline V gene (reference sequence). The CDR3 is CSAWDGENTEAFF. The CDR3, as DNA: TGCAGTGCGTGGGACGGGGAGAACACTGAAGCTTTCTTT.

The gene calls are TRBV5-6 and TRBJ1-2; 11 nucleotides align to TRBD1. The junction had 9 bases not matched to a gene; V was cut back by 5 bases and J by 3 bases. The CDR3 length is 16 residues. CDR1 is SGHDT and CDR2 is YYEEEE in the germline V gene. The CDR3 protein is CASSTRTGGAYYGYTF. DNA of the CDR3: TGTGCCAGCAGTACCCGGACAGGGGGCGCCTACTATGGCTACACCTTC.